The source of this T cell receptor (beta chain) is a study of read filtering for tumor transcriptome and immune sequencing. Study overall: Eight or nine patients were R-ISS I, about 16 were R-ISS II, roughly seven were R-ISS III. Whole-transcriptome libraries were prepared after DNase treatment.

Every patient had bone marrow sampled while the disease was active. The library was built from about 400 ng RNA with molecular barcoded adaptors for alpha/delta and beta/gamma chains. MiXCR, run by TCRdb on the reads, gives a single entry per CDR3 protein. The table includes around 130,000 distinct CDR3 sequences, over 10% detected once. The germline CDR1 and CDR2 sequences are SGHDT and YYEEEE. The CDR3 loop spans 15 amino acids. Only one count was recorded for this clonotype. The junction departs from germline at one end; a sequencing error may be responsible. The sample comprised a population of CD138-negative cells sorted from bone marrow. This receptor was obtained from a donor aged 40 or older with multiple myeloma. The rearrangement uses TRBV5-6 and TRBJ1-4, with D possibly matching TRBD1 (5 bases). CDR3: CASSTRGMVEEKRCF. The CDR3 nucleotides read TGTGCCAGCAGTACCCGGGGCATGGTGGAAGAAAAACGGTGTTTT. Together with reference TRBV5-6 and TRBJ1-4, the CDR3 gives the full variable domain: DAGVTQSPTHLIKTRGQQVTLRCSPKSGHDTVSWYQQALGQGPQFIFQYYEEEERQRGNFPDRFSGHQFPNYSSELNVNALLLGDSALYLCASSTRGMVEEKRCFGSGTQLSVL.